Listed below are T cell receptor beta chains from one sample, sequenced in a study of CD8+ T cells in alopecia areata. TCRdb's copy holds only in-frame clones and misses some; the assay was immunoSEQ multiplex PCR. Here the sample spans about 150,000 clones, approximately 50% being singletons. The sample taken for sequencing was CD4+ T cells sorted from blood. All receptors come from a human donor with alopecia areata. The CDR3 runs from the conserved cysteine through the conserved F or W. Each record gives: clone size, J gene, D gene, V gene, CDR3 DNA, CDR3 protein. The D gene is left open where the match is weak. A row's size may be missing; if present it is once, few, many or a size class.

>.|TRBJ1-1|TRBD1|TRBV28
TGTGCCAGCTCGACAGGGATCGACACTGAAGCTTTCTTT
CASSTGIDTEAFF
>few|TRBJ1-5|.|TRBV7-2
TGTGCCAGCAGCTGGGGACCCCATAGCAATCAGCCCCAGCATTTT
CASSWGPHSNQPQHF
>.|TRBJ2-2|.|TRBV5-4
TGTGCCAGCAGCCTACTTGGGGAGCTGTTTTTT
CASSLLGELFF
>once|TRBJ2-7|.|TRBV5-6
TGTGCCAGCAGCTTGGGGTCCAGGGGCGCCTACGAGCAGTACTTC
CASSLGSRGAYEQYF
>.|TRBJ2-1|TRBD2|TRBV6-6
TGTGCCAGCAGTCCGGGACTAGCGGGAGCTGAGCAGTTCTTC
CASSPGLAGAEQFF
>.|TRBJ1-4|TRBD1|TRBV4-1
TGCGCCAGCAGCCAAGTTTCAGGGGGCCGCGAAAAACTGTTTTTT
CASSQVSGGREKLFF
>.|TRBJ2-2|.|TRBV4-2
TGTGCCAGCAGCCCTGACAAGTTGTACACCGGGGAGCTGTTTTTT
CASSPDKLYTGELFF
>.|TRBJ1-1|.|TRBV28
TGTGCCAGCAATTTAGCTGGGTTAGACACTGAAGCTTTCTTT
CASNLAGLDTEAFF
>few|TRBJ2-3|.|TRBV29-1
TGCAGCGTTGAACCCACAATAGATACGCAGTATTTT
CSVEPTIDTQYF
>.|TRBJ2-7|.|TRBV11-2
TGTGCCAGCAGCGTAGACAGTATCTCCTACGAGCAGTACTTC
CASSVDSISYEQYF
>.|TRBJ1-1|.|TRBV19
TGTGCCAGTAGTATAGACGGGACTTCTGGGGCGGACACTGAAGCTTTCTTT
CASSIDGTSGADTEAFF
>medium-sized|TRBJ2-7|.|TRBV7-9
TGTGCCAGCAGCTCCCAAGGCCCAACCTACGAGCAGTACTTC
CASSSQGPTYEQYF
>.|TRBJ2-3|.|TRBV10-3
TGTGCCATCAGTACCACAGGGTCCCCAGATACGCAGTATTTT
CAISTTGSPDTQYF
>.|TRBJ2-4|.|TRBV29-1
TGCAGCGTTGAAGCCGACAGAGCCAAAAACATTCAGTACTTC
CSVEADRAKNIQYF
>.|TRBJ2-4|TRBD2|TRBV28
TGTGCCAGCAGTTTCACTAGCGGAAAAAACATTCAGTACTTC
CASSFTSGKNIQYF
>few|TRBJ1-2|.|TRBV7-9
TGTGCCAGCAGCGCAGGGTTCAGCCATGGCTACACCTTC
CASSAGFSHGYTF
>.|TRBJ1-2|.|TRBV18
TGTGCCAGCTCACCGACCCCAACCTTTTATGGCTACACCTTC
CASSPTPTFYGYTF
>.|TRBJ2-2|.|TRBV30
TGTGCCTGGAGTGTACTGGACAGAGCGAACACCGGGGAGCTGTTTTTT
CAWSVLDRANTGELFF
>.|TRBJ2-5|TRBD2|TRBV11-2
TGTGCCAGCAGCATGGGACTAGCGGGAGGGGAGACCCAGTACTTC
CASSMGLAGGETQYF
>.|TRBJ2-7|TRBD2|TRBV19
TGTGCCAGTAGGGGGCTAGCGGGAGACTACGAGCAGTACTTC
CASRGLAGDYEQYF
>.|TRBJ2-1|.|TRBV6-1
TGTGCCAGCAGTGGGTTTCAAGGCGGCTACAATGAGCAGTTCTTC
CASSGFQGGYNEQFF